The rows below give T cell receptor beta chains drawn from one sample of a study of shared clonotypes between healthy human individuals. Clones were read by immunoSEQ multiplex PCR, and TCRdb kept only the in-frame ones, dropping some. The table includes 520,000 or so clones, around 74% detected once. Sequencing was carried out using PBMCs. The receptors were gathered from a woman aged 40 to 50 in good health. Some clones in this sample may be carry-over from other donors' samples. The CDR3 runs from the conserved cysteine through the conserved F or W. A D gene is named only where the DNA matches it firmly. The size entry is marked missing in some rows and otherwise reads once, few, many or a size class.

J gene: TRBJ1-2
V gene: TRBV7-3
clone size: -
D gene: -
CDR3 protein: CASSLTYRTDQYGYTF
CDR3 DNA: TGTGCCAGCAGCTTAACTTACCGGACAGACCAATATGGCTACACCTTC

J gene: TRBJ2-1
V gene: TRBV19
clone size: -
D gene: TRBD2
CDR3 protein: CASSRRSGGWNEQFF
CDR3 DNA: TGTGCCAGTAGCAGGCGAAGCGGGGGGTGGAATGAGCAGTTCTTC

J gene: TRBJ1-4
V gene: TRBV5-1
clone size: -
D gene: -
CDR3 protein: CASSPRQLNEKLFF
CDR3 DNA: TGCGCCAGCAGCCCCCGACAGCTTAATGAAAAACTGTTTTTT

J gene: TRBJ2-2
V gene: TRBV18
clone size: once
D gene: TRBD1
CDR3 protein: CASSRRQGADTGELFF
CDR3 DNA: TGTGCCAGCTCCCGCCGACAGGGGGCGGACACCGGGGAGCTGTTTTTT

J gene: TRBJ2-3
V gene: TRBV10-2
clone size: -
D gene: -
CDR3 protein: CASSVNGRTDTQYF
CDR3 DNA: TGCGCCAGCAGTGTCAACGGCCGCACAGATACGCAGTATTTT

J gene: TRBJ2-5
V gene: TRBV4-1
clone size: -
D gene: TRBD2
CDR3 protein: CASSQGLAEETQYF
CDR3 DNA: TGCGCCAGCAGCCAAGGACTAGCAGAAGAGACCCAGTACTTC

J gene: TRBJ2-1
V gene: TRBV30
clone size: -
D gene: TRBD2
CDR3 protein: CAWSVQREVQFF
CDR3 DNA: TGTGCCTGGAGTGTACAGCGGGAGGTTCAGTTCTTC

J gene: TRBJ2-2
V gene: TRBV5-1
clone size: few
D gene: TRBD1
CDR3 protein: CASTPGGGETGELFF
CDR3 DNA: TGCGCCAGCACCCCAGGGGGCGGTGAGACCGGGGAGCTGTTTTTT

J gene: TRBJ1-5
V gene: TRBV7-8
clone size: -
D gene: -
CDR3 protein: CASSLDLAVNQPQHF
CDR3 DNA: TGTGCCAGCAGCTTAGATTTGGCAGTCAATCAGCCCCAGCATTTT

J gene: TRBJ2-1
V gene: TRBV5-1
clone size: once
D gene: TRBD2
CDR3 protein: CASSLGLAANEQFF
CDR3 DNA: TGCGCCAGCAGCTTGGGGCTAGCGGCCAATGAGCAGTTCTTC

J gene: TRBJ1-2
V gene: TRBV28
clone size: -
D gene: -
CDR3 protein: CASSPQPPGNYGYTF
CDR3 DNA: TGTGCCAGCAGTCCCCAGCCTCCCGGGAACTATGGCTACACCTTC

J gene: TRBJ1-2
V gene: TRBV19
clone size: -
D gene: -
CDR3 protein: CASSNQGSSSHGYTF
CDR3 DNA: TGTGCCAGTAGTAACCAGGGGTCGTCCTCCCATGGCTACACCTTC

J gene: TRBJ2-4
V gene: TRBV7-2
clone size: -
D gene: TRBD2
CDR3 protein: CASSLGAGFQNIQYF
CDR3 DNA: TGTGCCAGCAGCTTGGGAGCGGGATTCCAAAACATTCAGTACTTC

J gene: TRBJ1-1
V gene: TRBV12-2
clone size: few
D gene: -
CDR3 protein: CASRLVGQRGTEAFF
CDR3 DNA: TGTGCAAGTCGCTTAGTCGGACAAAGAGGGACTGAAGCTTTCTTT

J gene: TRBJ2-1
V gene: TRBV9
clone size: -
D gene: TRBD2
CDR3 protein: CASSELAGAYNEQFF
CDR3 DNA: TGTGCCAGCAGCGAACTAGCGGGGGCCTACAATGAGCAGTTCTTC

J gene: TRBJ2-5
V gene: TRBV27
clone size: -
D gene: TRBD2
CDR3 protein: CASSLGLAGGPGQTQYF
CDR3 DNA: TGTGCCAGCAGTTTAGGGCTAGCGGGAGGGCCGGGCCAGACCCAGTACTTC

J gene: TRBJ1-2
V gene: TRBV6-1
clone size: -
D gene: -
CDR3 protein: CAIRAGNSNYGYTF
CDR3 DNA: TGTGCCATCAGAGCCGGGAACAGTAACTATGGCTACACCTTC

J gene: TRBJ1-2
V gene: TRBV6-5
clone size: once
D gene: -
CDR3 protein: CASSYGAGHGYTF
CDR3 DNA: TGTGCCAGCAGTTACGGCGCAGGTCATGGCTACACCTTC

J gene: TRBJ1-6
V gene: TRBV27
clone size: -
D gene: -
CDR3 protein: CVSGQAANSPLHF
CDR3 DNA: TGTGTATCCGGGCAGGCGGCGAATTCACCCCTCCACTTT

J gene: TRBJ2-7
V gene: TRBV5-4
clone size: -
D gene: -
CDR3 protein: CASSPASGKLYEQYF
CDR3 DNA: TGTGCCAGCAGCCCGGCGTCGGGCAAATTATACGAGCAGTACTTC

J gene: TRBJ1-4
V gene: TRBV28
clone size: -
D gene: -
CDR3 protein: CASSLTLEKLFF
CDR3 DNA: TGTGCCAGCAGTTTGACACTTGAAAAACTGTTTTTT

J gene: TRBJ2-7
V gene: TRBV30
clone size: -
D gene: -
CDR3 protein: CAWTGTSYEQYF
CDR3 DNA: TGTGCCTGGACAGGGACCTCCTACGAGCAGTACTTC

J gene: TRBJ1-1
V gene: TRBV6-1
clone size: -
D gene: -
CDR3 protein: CASRQVNTEAFF
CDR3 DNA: TGTGCCAGTAGACAGGTGAACACTGAAGCTTTCTTT

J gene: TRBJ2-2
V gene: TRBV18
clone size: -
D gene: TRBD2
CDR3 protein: CASSLGGGSITGELFF
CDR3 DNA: TGTGCCAGCTCACTCGGTGGCGGGAGTATCACCGGGGAGCTGTTTTTT

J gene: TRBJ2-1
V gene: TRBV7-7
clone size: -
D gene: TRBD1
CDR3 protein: CASSLGTGTYNEQFF
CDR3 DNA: TGTGCCAGCAGCCTCGGGACAGGAACCTACAATGAGCAGTTCTTC

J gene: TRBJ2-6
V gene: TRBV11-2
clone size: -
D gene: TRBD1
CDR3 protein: CASNRGFTSLYGANVLTF
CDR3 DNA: TGTGCCAGCAACAGGGGGTTTACTTCACTTTATGGGGCCAACGTCCTGACTTTC

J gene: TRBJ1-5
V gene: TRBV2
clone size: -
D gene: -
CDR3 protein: CASGPRGAENQPQHF
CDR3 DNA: TGTGCCAGCGGCCCTAGAGGGGCAGAAAATCAGCCCCAGCATTTT

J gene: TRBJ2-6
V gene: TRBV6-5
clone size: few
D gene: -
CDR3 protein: CASRYGSSGANVLTF
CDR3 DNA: TGTGCCAGCAGGTATGGGAGCTCTGGGGCCAACGTCCTGACTTTC

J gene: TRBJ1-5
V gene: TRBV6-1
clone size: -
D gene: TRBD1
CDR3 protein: CASRGQDHQPQHF
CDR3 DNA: TGTGCCAGCAGGGGACAGGACCATCAGCCCCAGCATTTT

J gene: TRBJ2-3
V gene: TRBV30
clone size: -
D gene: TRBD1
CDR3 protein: CAWSGDRGPNTDTQYF
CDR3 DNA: TGTGCCTGGAGTGGGGACAGGGGGCCTAACACAGATACGCAGTATTTT

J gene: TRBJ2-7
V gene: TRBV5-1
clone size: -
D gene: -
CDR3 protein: CASSLTAQRSSYEQYF
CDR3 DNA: TGCGCCAGCAGCTTAACAGCCCAACGAAGCTCCTACGAGCAGTACTTC

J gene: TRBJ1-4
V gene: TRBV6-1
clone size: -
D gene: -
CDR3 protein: CASSSDRSNEKLFF
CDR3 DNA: TGTGCCAGCAGTTCCGACAGGTCAAATGAAAAACTGTTTTTT

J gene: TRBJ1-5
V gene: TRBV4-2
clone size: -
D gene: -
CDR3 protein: CASSQAGVSNQPQHF
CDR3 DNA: TGTGCCAGCAGCCAGGCAGGGGTAAGCAATCAGCCCCAGCATTTT

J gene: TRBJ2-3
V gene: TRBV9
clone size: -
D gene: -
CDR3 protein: CASSVLSGSGDTQYF
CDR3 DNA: TGTGCCAGCAGCGTTCTAAGTGGTTCAGGAGATACGCAGTATTTT

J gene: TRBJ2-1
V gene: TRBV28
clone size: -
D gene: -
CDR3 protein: CASSFPGGPYNEQFF
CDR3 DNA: TGTGCCAGCAGTTTCCCCGGGGGCCCCTACAATGAGCAGTTCTTC

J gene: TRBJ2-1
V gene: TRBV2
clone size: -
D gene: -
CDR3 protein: CASSDRSNYNEQFF
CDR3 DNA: TGTGCCAGCAGTGATCGTTCAAACTACAATGAGCAGTTCTTC

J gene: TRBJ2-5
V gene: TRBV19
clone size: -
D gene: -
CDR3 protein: CASSIGEASETQYF
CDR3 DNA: TGTGCCAGTAGTATAGGCGAAGCGTCGGAGACCCAGTACTTC

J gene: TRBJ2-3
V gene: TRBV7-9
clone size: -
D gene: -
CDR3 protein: CASSLWGDTQYF
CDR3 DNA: TGTGCCAGCAGCTTATGGGGAGATACGCAGTATTTT

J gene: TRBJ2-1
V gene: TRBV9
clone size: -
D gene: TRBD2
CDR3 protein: CASSVDTLAGGPKFF
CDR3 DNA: TGTGCCAGCAGCGTAGACACCCTAGCGGGAGGGCCCAAGTTCTTC

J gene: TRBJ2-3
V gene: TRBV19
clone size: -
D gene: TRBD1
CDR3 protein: CASSMGQGVTDTQYF
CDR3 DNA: TGTGCCAGTAGTATGGGACAGGGGGTTACTGATACGCAGTATTTT

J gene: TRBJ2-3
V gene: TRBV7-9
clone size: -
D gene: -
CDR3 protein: CASSLATGEGGTDTQYF
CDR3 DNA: TGTGCCAGCAGCTTAGCCACAGGGGAGGGAGGGACAGATACGCAGTATTTT

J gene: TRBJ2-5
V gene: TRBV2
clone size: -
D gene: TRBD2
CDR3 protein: CASSEQGLAGTETQYF
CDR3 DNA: TGTGCCAGCAGTGAACAAGGGCTAGCGGGAACGGAGACCCAGTACTTC

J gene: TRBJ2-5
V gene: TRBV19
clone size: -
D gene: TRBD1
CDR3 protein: CASSIPGTEQETQYF
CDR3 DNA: TGTGCCAGTAGTATCCCCGGGACAGAGCAAGAGACCCAGTACTTC

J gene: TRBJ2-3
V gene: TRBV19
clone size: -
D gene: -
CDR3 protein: CASRGKGTSTDTQYF
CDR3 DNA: TGTGCCAGTAGGGGGAAGGGGACTAGCACAGATACGCAGTATTTT

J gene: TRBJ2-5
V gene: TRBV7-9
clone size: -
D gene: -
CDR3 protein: CASSPRQGRRIETQYF
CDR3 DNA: TGTGCCAGCAGCCCCCGCCAGGGGCGGAGGATAGAGACCCAGTACTTC

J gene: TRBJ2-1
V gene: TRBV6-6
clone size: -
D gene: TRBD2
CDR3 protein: CASSSRLAGVSEQFF
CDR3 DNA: TGTGCCAGCAGTTCCCGACTAGCGGGAGTGAGTGAGCAGTTCTTC

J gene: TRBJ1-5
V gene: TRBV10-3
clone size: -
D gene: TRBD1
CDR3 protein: CAIRGQGAGQPQHF
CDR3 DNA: TGTGCCATCAGAGGACAGGGGGCCGGTCAGCCCCAGCATTTT

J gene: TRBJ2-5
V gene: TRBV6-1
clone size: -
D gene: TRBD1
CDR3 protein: CATRGQTQETQYF
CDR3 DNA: TGTGCCACCCGGGGACAGACCCAAGAGACCCAGTACTTC

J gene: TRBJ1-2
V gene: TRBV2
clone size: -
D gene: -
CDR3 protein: CASTTRWVLGAYGYTF
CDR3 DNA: TGTGCCAGCACCACCAGGTGGGTGCTAGGGGCCTATGGCTACACCTTC

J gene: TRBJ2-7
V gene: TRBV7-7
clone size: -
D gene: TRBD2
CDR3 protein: CASSPLSSGSSYEQYF
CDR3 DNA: TGTGCCAGCAGCCCCCTCTCTAGCGGGAGCTCCTACGAGCAGTACTTC

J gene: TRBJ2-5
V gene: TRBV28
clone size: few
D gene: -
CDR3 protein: CASSLSHLFQETQYF
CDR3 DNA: TGTGCCAGCAGTTTATCACACCTCTTCCAAGAGACCCAGTACTTC

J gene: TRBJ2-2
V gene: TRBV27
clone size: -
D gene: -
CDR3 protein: CASNSGTGELFF
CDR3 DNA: TGTGCCAGCAACTCGGGCACCGGGGAGCTGTTTTTT